This entry features one TCR beta chain sequence. The CDR3 consists of 17 residues. Looked up from germline, CDR1 is SGHTA and CDR2 is FQGNSA. Trimming removed 1 base from V and 0 bases from J, with 13 bases in between. This record comes from a study of blood T cell repertoires in COVID-19. Overall study context: Acute and convalescent COVID-19 specimens originated in the United States, Italy and Spain. PBMCs, B-cell-depleted T cells, or T cells provided the cDNA or gDNA that made up the material.

Original processing notes: Reference gene primer amplification yielded estimated nucleated cell counts. Sequencing used immunoSEQ multiplex PCR; TCRdb keeps in-frame clones, though not all of them. V, J and clone size derive from that table, while D and trimming were established from the DNA sequence. The repertoire holds 97,000 or so clones, with 70% to 85% as singletons. This chain links TRBV7-2 with TRBJ2-4; the D gene is possibly TRBD1 (5 bases). This TCR was recovered from a man between 65 and 85 years old with active or convalescent COVID-19. The sequencing sample was made of peripheral blood. For the CDR3, the DNA is TGTGCCAGCAGCTTAGGAGATCCAGGGAAAGCCAAAAACATTCAGTACTTC. It is translated as CASSLGDPGKAKNIQYF.